These 31 T cell receptor beta chains originate from one sample sequenced in a study of blood T cell repertoires in COVID-19. TCRdb keeps only in-frame clones here, not all; method: immunoSEQ multiplex PCR. The sample includes some 300,000 clones, around 89% seen only once; the top ten take over 8%. Sequenced sample: PBMCs or T cells enriched from blood (not recorded which). These receptors all come from a woman aged 40 to 50 who had recovered from COVID-19.

V gene TRBV7-2 combines with J gene TRBJ2-7; TRBD1 aligns across 7 bases. V dropped 6 bases and J dropped 0; count of bases not matched to a gene: 2. The germline gives CDR1 SGHTA, CDR2 FQGNSA. The CDR3 covers 13 residues. The CDR3 region is CASSDRASYEQYF. For the CDR3, the DNA is TGTGCCAGCAGTGACAGGGCCTCCTACGAGCAGTACTTC.

This chain uses TRBV14 with TRBJ2-5; TRBD2 aligns across 7 bases. The germline CDR1 and CDR2 sequences are SGHDN and FVKESK. This CDR3 is built from 17 residues. Losses at the gene ends were 6 bases for V and 1 base for J; bases not matched to a gene: 14. CDR3 in DNA: TGTGCCAGCAGTGCCCCAGCCGCGGGGGTTGGCCAAGAGACCCAGTACTTC. Amino acid sequence: CASSAPAAGVGQETQYF.

The rearrangement uses TRBV20-1 and TRBJ1-5; D is possibly TRBD1 (5 bases). CDR1 and CDR2 from the germline V gene are DFQATT and SNEGSKA (reference sequence). Trimming shortened V by 3 bases and J by 6 bases, and 15 bases separated the two germline ends. The CDR3 spans 14 residues. CDR3 nucleotide sequence: TGCAGTGCTAGTAAGTCAGGGATACTTCAGCCCCAGCATTTT. Translation: CSASKSGILQPQHF.

This clone has a single count. The chain has TRBV28 and TRBJ2-3; the D gene is possibly TRBD1 (5 bases). This CDR3 contains 16 residues. Trimming pared 1 base from V and 3 bases from J, leaving 14 bases between. Germline lookup yields CDR1 MDHEN and CDR2 SYDVKM. CDR3 residues: CASSLFQGSSTDTQYF. The CDR3 DNA reads as TGTGCCAGCAGTTTATTCCAGGGAAGTAGTACAGATACGCAGTATTTT.

This clone was seen once. The chain links TRBV2 to TRBJ2-2; 11 bases line up with TRBD2. From germline, CDR1 is SNHLY and CDR2 FYNNEI. The ends lost 5 bases at V and 5 bases at J; junction bases unmatched: 4. The CDR3 sequence is 15 residues long. Here the CDR3 DNA reads TGTGCCAGCAGTATCAGGACTAGCGGGACCGGGGAGCTGTTTTTT. Amino acids: CASSIRTSGTGELFF.

The chain combines TRBV18 with TRBJ1-5, with 7 bases fitting TRBD1. Germline V lookup: CDR1 KGHSH, CDR2 LQKENI. This CDR3 is 15 amino acids long. V shed 1 base, J shed 8 bases, and the junction held 8 bases outside the gene matches. This CDR3 reads CASSPRGTAIEPQHF. The CDR3 region has the DNA TGTGCCAGCTCACCACGTGGGACAGCAATCGAGCCCCAGCATTTT.

The chain uses TRBV28 and TRBJ2-7, with TRBD1 identical over 9 bases. CDR3 length: 15 amino acids. V lost 4 bases, J lost 3 bases, and 7 bases stayed unmatched. CDR1 and CDR2 from the germline V gene are MDHEN and SYDVKM. CDR3 sequence reads: CASSSPWTGDYEQYF. The CDR3 DNA sequence: TGTGCCAGCAGTTCCCCCTGGACAGGGGACTACGAGCAGTACTTC. The full variable domain, in which reference TRBV28 and TRBJ2-7 provide the parts outside the CDR3, is DVKVTQSSRYLVKRTGEKVFLECVQDMDHENMFWYRQDPGLGLRLIYFSYDVKMKEKGDIPEGYSVSREKKERFSLILESASTNQTSMYLCASSSPWTGDYEQYFGPGTRLTVT.

The genes are TRBV4-3 and TRBJ2-2; 7 positions match TRBD1. The CDR3 totals 16 residues. The junction had 9 bases not matched to a gene; V was cut back by 4 bases and J by 4 bases. Germline V gives CDR1 LGHNA, CDR2 YSLEER. CDR3 sequence (DNA): TGCGCCAGCAGCCTAAACACAGGGGCGATCACCGGGGAGCTGTTTTTT. It is translated as CASSLNTGAITGELFF.

This clone was seen at least ten times. V gene TRBV7-9 combines with J gene TRBJ2-2; D is unresolved. CDR3 size: 13 residues. From germline, CDR1 is SEHNR and CDR2 FQNEAQ (reference sequence). Trimming removed 7 bases from V and 4 bases from J, with 10 bases in between. The CDR3 reads CASTQTSTGELFF. The DNA for the CDR3 is TGTGCCAGCACCCAAACGAGCACCGGGGAGCTGTTTTTT.

This CDR3 is CASSAGTGPGRVNQPQHF. In nucleotides, the CDR3 is TGTGCCAGTAGTGCCGGGACAGGGCCGGGGCGGGTTAATCAGCCCCAGCATTTT. The rearrangement links TRBV19 to TRBJ1-5; 9 bases line up with TRBD1. The ends lost 5 bases at V and 4 bases at J; junction bases unmatched: 15. The CDR3 is made up of 18 amino acids. Germline assignment: CDR1 LNHDA and CDR2 SQIVND (reference sequence).

This sequence joins TRBV28 and TRBJ1-4; D gene unclear. Germline V gene lookup returns CDR1 MDHEN and CDR2 SYDVKM. This CDR3 contains 14 residues. The DNA of the CDR3 is TGTGCTTGCCAATCCGGGAGGGTTGAAGAAAAACTGTTTTTT. Amino acid sequence: CACQSGRVEEKLFF.

Remarks on this clone: Germline is not matched at one junction end, which may reflect a read error. The V call is TRBV28, the J call TRBJ1-4; D gene uncertain. CDR3 length: 14 amino acids. CDR1 is MDHEN and CDR2 is SYDVKM in the germline V gene. CDR3 residues: CASSIWRTNEKLFF. CDR3 in DNA: TGTGCCAGCAGTATATGGAGAACTAATGAAAAACTGTTTTTT.

V gene TRBV6-1 combines with J gene TRBJ1-4; weak D call: TRBD1 (6 bases). This CDR3 has 18 residues. Germline V lookup: CDR1 MNHNS, CDR2 SASEGT. The ends were cut back, 2 bases at V and 7 bases at J, with 23 bases in the middle. The DNA for the CDR3 is TGTGCCAGCAGTGAACCCGGACAGCGTTTCTACGTGGCTGAAAAACTGTTTTTT. This codes for CASSEPGQRFYVAEKLFF.

This clone has a single count. Here the CDR3 reads CASSLGGGIASYEQYF. CDR3 DNA sequence: TGCGCCAGCAGCTTGGGCGGAGGGATCGCATCCTACGAGCAGTACTTC. The chain carries TRBV5-1 and TRBJ2-7, with D perhaps TRBD2 (6 bases). The germline CDR1 and CDR2 sequences are SGHRS and YFSETQ. The CDR3 has 16 residues. V gave up 0 bases and J gave up 1 base, with 14 bases separating them. Together with reference TRBV5-1 and TRBJ2-7, the CDR3 gives the full variable domain: KAGVTQTPRYLIKTRGQQVTLSCSPISGHRSVSWYQQTPGQGLQFLFEYFSETQRNKGNFPGRFSGRQFSNSRSEMNVSTLELGDSALYLCASSLGGGIASYEQYFGPGTRLTVT.

The sample holds one count of this clone. This chain links TRBV28 with TRBJ2-5; 9 nucleotides agree with TRBD1. J was trimmed by 4 bases and V by 5 bases; bases with no gene match: 5. The germline V gene has CDR1 MDHEN and CDR2 SYDVKM. The CDR3 is made up of 14 amino acids. The CDR3 loop reads CASSPMDRGETQYF. CDR3 bases: TGTGCCAGCAGTCCTATGGACAGGGGAGAGACCCAGTACTTC.

The table lists this clone with a few counts. The chain couples TRBV5-6 to TRBJ2-7, with a weak D call TRBD1 (5 bases). The CDR3 is 12 residues long. Germline V gives CDR1 SGHDT, CDR2 YYEEEE. V was clipped by 0 bases and J by 12 bases, with 13 bases between them. The CDR3 DNA is TGTGCCAGCAGCTTGGTGCAGGGAAGGGCGTACTTC. Its translation is CASSLVQGRAYF. Together with reference TRBV5-6 and TRBJ2-7, the CDR3 gives the full variable domain: DAGVTQSPTHLIKTRGQQVTLRCSPKSGHDTVSWYQQALGQGPQFIFQYYEEEERQRGNFPDRFSGHQFPNYSSELNVNALLLGDSALYLCASSLVQGRAYFGPGTRLTVT.

The V and J genes are TRBV18 and TRBJ1-6, with 7 positions matching TRBD1. V lost 1 base and J lost 8; bases outside the gene matches: 2. The CDR3 length is 14 residues. Per the germline V gene, CDR1 is KGHSH and CDR2 is LQKENI. The CDR3 is CASSPQGADSPLHF. The CDR3 DNA reads as TGTGCCAGCTCACCACAGGGGGCGGATTCACCCCTCCACTTT.

V and J are TRBV24-1 and TRBJ1-4, with 9 bases matching TRBD1. V lost 4 bases to trimming and J lost 8 bases; unmatched junction nucleotides: 10. Germline loops: CDR1 KGHDR, CDR2 SFDVKD. CDR3 length equals 16 residues. The CDR3 sequence: CATSEPGTGRDEKLFF. The CDR3 region has the DNA TGTGCCACCAGTGAACCCGGGACAGGGAGAGACGAAAAACTGTTTTTT.

This chain connects TRBV24-1 to TRBJ1-2; no clear D. The germline CDR1 and CDR2 sequences are KGHDR and SFDVKD. Trimming cost V 5 bases and J 5 bases, with 11 bases left between them. This CDR3 is 13 amino acids long. The CDR3 sequence: CATSGDKAYGYTF. Written as DNA, the CDR3 is TGTGCCACCAGTGGCGATAAAGCGTATGGCTACACCTTC.

V is TRBV6-5 and J is TRBJ1-3; D possibly corresponds to TRBD1 (5 bases). Germline V gene data show CDR1 as MNHEY and CDR2 as SVGAGI. The CDR3 has 15 residues. Trimming removed 2 bases at V and 0 bases at J, with 8 bases between. The chain's CDR3 is CASSYGQVSGNTIYF. Written as DNA, the CDR3 is TGTGCCAGCAGTTACGGACAAGTCTCTGGAAACACCATATATTTT.

A word on this clone: Other DNA sequences in the sample encode the same CDR3. The J gene is TRBJ1-1, the V gene TRBV7-3; D call uncertain. The CDR3 loop spans 13 amino acids. Germline V lookup: CDR1 SGHTA, CDR2 FQGTGA. V lost 3 bases and J lost 0, with 5 bases in between. The DNA of the CDR3 is TGTGCCAGCAGCTTGAGGTTGAACACTGAAGCTTTCTTT. Translation: CASSLRLNTEAFF.

The chain combines TRBV4-1 with TRBJ2-7, with 11 bases lining up with TRBD2. V was clipped by 3 bases and J by 2 bases; unmatched bases: 3. The CDR3 consists of 15 residues. Germline CDR1 reads MGHRA; CDR2 reads YSYEKL. CDR3 coding DNA: TGCGCCAGCAGCCAGACTAGCGGGGACGCCTACGAGCAGTACTTC. Protein: CASSQTSGDAYEQYF.

V and J are TRBV28 and TRBJ2-1; 10 bases are shared with TRBD2. CDR3 length: 15 residues. J gave up 2 bases and V 5 bases, and 3 bases lay outside the gene matches. Germline V gives CDR1 MDHEN, CDR2 SYDVKM. CDR3 DNA: TGTGCCAGCAGTCGAAGCGGGGGGGCCTACAATGAGCAGTTCTTC. Protein product: CASSRSGGAYNEQFF.

The chain couples TRBV9 to TRBJ2-1; 12 bases align to TRBD1. V lost 0 bases, J lost 6 bases, and 4 bases stayed unmatched. Germline CDR1 SGDLS, CDR2 YYNGEE. The CDR3 consists of 16 residues. The CDR3 reads CASSVGGTGGINEQFF. CDR3 coding DNA: TGTGCCAGCAGCGTAGGGGGGACAGGGGGCATCAATGAGCAGTTCTTC.

This chain connects TRBV18 to TRBJ2-7; TRBD1 might be the D (6 bases). With 6 bases removed from V and 6 bases from J, the gap between germline ends came to 15 bases. CDR3 length equals 13 residues. Germline V gives CDR1 KGHSH, CDR2 LQKENI. The CDR3 DNA reads as TGTGCCAGCTCCGAGGGACACCGAGGCGAGCAGTACTTC. Protein sequence: CASSEGHRGEQYF. Full variable domain (rest looked up from reference TRBV18 and TRBJ2-7): NAGVMQNPRHLVRRRGQEARLRCSPMKGHSHVYWYRQLPEEGLKFMVYLQKENIIDESGMPKERFSAEFPKEGPSILRIQQVVRGDSAAYFCASSEGHRGEQYFGPGTRLTVT.

The J gene is TRBJ1-2, the V gene TRBV10-3; TRBD1 matches 7 bases. Germline V gives CDR1 ENHRY, CDR2 SYGVKD. Germline trimming cut 5 bases from V and 4 bases from J; bases unmatched to any gene: 7. This CDR3 contains 14 residues. CDR3 region: CAISTGEGAYGYTF. The CDR3 DNA reads as TGTGCCATCAGTACAGGGGAAGGGGCCTATGGCTACACCTTC.

This chain uses TRBV29-1 with TRBJ1-2; D gene unclear. This CDR3 spans 12 amino acids. V lost 4 bases and J 10 bases, leaving 16 bases between the germline ends. From germline, CDR1 is SQVTM and CDR2 ANQGSEA. CDR3 region: CSVGAPSIAYTF. The DNA for the CDR3 is TGCAGCGTTGGGGCCCCGTCAATTGCCTACACCTTC.

The chain employs TRBV19 and TRBJ1-1, with D maybe TRBD1 (5 bases). CDR1 is LNHDA, CDR2 SQIVND, per germline (reference sequence). CDR3 size: 12 residues. The V and J ends lost 9 bases and 0 bases respectively, with 8 bases between them. The CDR3 DNA reads as TGTGCCAGCGACAGTATGAACACTGAAGCTTTCTTT. It specifies CASDSMNTEAFF. The variable domain in full, with the rest retrieved from reference TRBV19 and TRBJ1-1, is DGGITQSPKYLFRKEGQNVTLSCEQNLNHDAMYWYRQDPGQGLRLIYYSQIVNDFQKGDIAEGYSVSREKKESFPLTVTSAQKNPTAFYLCASDSMNTEAFFGQGTRLTVV.

The chain uses TRBV6-2 or TRBV6-3 and TRBJ1-1; D perhaps matches TRBD1 (6 bases). This CDR3 spans 13 amino acids. Trimming took 2 bases from V and 5 from J, leaving 9 bases between them. From germline, CDR1 is MNHEY and CDR2 SVGEGT. The CDR3 loop reads CASSYTGRTEAFF. For the CDR3, the DNA is TGTGCCAGCAGTTACACAGGGCGGACTGAAGCTTTCTTT.

This clone occurred once. The chain has TRBV10-1 and TRBJ1-4; the D gene is possibly TRBD1 (6 bases). Germline CDR1 and CDR2: WNHNN and SYGVQD (reference sequence). V was trimmed by 6 bases and J by 8 bases, leaving 10 bases between them. The CDR3 is made up of 12 amino acids. CDR3: CASRGAGEKLFF. As DNA, the CDR3 is TGCGCCAGCAGGGGGGCTGGAGAAAAACTGTTTTTT.

The chain has TRBV10-2 and TRBJ2-3; TRBD2 matches at 10 bases. The CDR3 consists of 15 residues. After removal of 6 bases from V and 3 bases from J, the junction contained 6 bases not matched to a gene. Per the germline V gene, CDR1 is WSHSY and CDR2 is SAAADI. CDR3 sequence: CASREKREGTDTQYF. CDR3 nucleotides: TGCGCCAGCAGGGAGAAGCGGGAGGGGACAGATACGCAGTATTTT.